A single sample is the source of the 32 T cell receptor beta chains below, sequenced in a study of technical replicates of blood from a handful of donors. Only in-frame clones appear in the TCRdb table, and some are missing; sequencing was by immunoSEQ multiplex PCR. There are 75,000 or so clones in the sample; 85% to 95% occur only once, and 0.35% to 0.45% lies in the top ten. Sequencing was carried out using T cells isolated from PBMCs. The receptors originated from a human donor in good health.

V usage is TRBV11-3 and J usage is TRBJ2-5, with 12 nucleotides matching TRBD2. Per the germline V gene, CDR1 is SGHNT and CDR2 is YENEEA. The CDR3 runs to 17 residues. The trim removed 5 bases at V and 1 base at J, leaving 8 bases unmatched. The CDR3 DNA reads as TGTGCCAGCAGCACGGGGCTAGCGGGAGGGTTCCAAGAGACCCAGTACTTC. As protein: CASSTGLAGGFQETQYF.

J is TRBJ2-2 and V is TRBV10-2; 14 bases match TRBD2. The V gene end was trimmed by 6 bases and the J gene end by 7 bases; junction bases not matched to a gene: 1. The germline V gene encodes CDR1 WSHSY and CDR2 SAAADI. The CDR3 has 14 residues. The CDR3 nucleotides are TGCGCCAGCAGGACTAGCGGGAGGGTCGGGGAGCTGTTTTTT. It codes for CASRTSGRVGELFF.

The V gene is TRBV7-8, the J gene TRBJ2-1, with D possibly being TRBD2 (6 bases). V was shortened by 0 bases and J by 10 bases, with 10 bases between the two germline ends. This CDR3 region has 13 residues. Germline CDR1 SGHVS, CDR2 FQNEAQ. DNA for the CDR3: TGTGCCAGCAGCTTAGCGGGACTCAGGGAGCAGTTCTTC. This encodes CASSLAGLREQFF.

J is TRBJ2-7 and V is TRBV21-1; the DNA was not used to check the table's D call, TRBD1. TRBV21-1 is described as a pseudogene. This CDR3 comprises 17 residues. In DNA, the CDR3 is TGTGCCAGCACCACCGGACAGGGAGGAAATCGCCTCTACGAGCAGTACTTC. Its translation: CASTTGQGGNRLYEQYF.

The rearrangement uses TRBV27 and TRBJ2-1; 8 nucleotides match TRBD2. Germline V lookup: CDR1 MNHEY, CDR2 SMNVEV (reference sequence). Trimming at V came to 4 bases and at J to 8 bases, leaving 4 bases not matched to a gene. The CDR3 has 13 residues. The CDR3 nucleotides are TGTGCCAGCAGTTGGGGACTAGTCGATGAGCAGTTCTTC. It is translated as CASSWGLVDEQFF.

This clone has just a few counts. This rearrangement joins TRBV7-3 to TRBJ2-7; TRBD1 matches 7 bases. CDR1 is SGHTA, CDR2 FQGTGA, per germline. The CDR3 spans 15 residues. The ends lost 6 bases at V and 2 bases at J; junction bases unmatched: 10. CDR3 in amino acids: CASSPGTVVAYEQYF. CDR3 coding DNA: TGTGCCAGCAGTCCCGGGACAGTCGTTGCCTACGAGCAGTACTTC.

This chain connects TRBV11-2 to TRBJ2-5; TRBD1 matches at 8 bases. CDR3 length: 14 amino acids. Germline V gene sequence: CDR1 SGHAT, CDR2 FQNNGV. The V gene end was trimmed by 1 base and the J gene end by 4 bases; junction bases not matched to a gene: 2. DNA of the CDR3: TGTGCCAGCAGCTTAGCAGGGGGCCTAGAGACCCAGTACTTC. Its protein product is CASSLAGGLETQYF.

V is TRBV6-1 and J is TRBJ2-4; D perhaps matches TRBD1 (6 bases). V was shortened by 2 bases and J by 9 bases, with 17 bases between the two germline ends. The germline V gene has CDR1 MNHNS and CDR2 SASEGT. The CDR3 has 15 amino acids. The CDR3 here is CASSEKVGDNPIQYF. The CDR3 coding sequence is TGTGCCAGCAGTGAAAAGGTTGGGGACAATCCCATTCAGTACTTC.

V usage is TRBV28 and J usage is TRBJ1-1; D gene unclear. V was shortened by 8 bases and J by 4 bases, with 11 bases between the two germline ends. The V gene's germline CDR1 is MDHEN and CDR2 SYDVKM. This CDR3 has 12 residues. The CDR3 DNA sequence: TGTGCCAGCGGGCAGGAAGCCACTGAAGCTTTCTTT. It specifies CASGQEATEAFF.

The table lists this clone with a few counts. The CDR3 nucleotides read TGTGCCAGCAGGATTAACAGGGTGTCCTCTGGAAACACCATATATTTT. As protein: CASRINRVSSGNTIYF. The chain combines TRBV6-6 with TRBJ1-3; TRBD1 is a possible D gene (6 bases). Germline lookup yields CDR1 MNHNY and CDR2 SVGAGI (reference sequence). CDR3 length: 16 amino acids. The V gene lost 6 bases and the J gene lost 0 bases, with 15 bases spanning the gap.

The chain uses TRBV6-1 and TRBJ1-2, with unresolved D. The V end was cut by 6 bases, the J end by 6 bases, with 8 bases between. CDR1 MNHNS and CDR2 SASEGT come from the germline V gene. CDR3 length: 11 residues. Written as DNA, the CDR3 is TGTGCCAGCAGCCCGGGGAATGGCTACACCTTC. Protein: CASSPGNGYTF.

This rearrangement joins TRBV19 to TRBJ2-2; 11 bases agree with TRBD2. This CDR3 spans 17 amino acids. The V segment lost 4 bases and the J segment 5 bases; nucleotides outside the gene matches: 9. Germline CDR1 is LNHDA and CDR2 is SQIVND (reference sequence). CDR3 protein: CASSTGTSGIWTGELFF. The CDR3 DNA follows: TGTGCCAGTAGTACCGGGACTAGCGGAATATGGACCGGGGAGCTGTTTTTT.

The chain recombines TRBV4-1 with TRBJ2-7; D not resolved. The germline CDR1 and CDR2 sequences are MGHRA and YSYEKL. This CDR3 has 13 amino acids. Trimming took 3 bases from V and 1 from J, leaving 7 bases between them. CDR3: CASSQTSSYEQYF. DNA of the CDR3: TGCGCCAGCAGCCAGACTTCTTCCTACGAGCAGTACTTC.

This sequence joins TRBV6-1 and TRBJ2-5; TRBD2 aligns across 10 bases. Losses at the gene ends were 10 bases for V and 2 bases for J; bases not matched to a gene: 4. The V gene's germline CDR1 is MNHNS and CDR2 SASEGT. The CDR3 has 13 amino acids. CDR3 in DNA: TGTGCCATAGCGGGAGGCAATCAAGAGACCCAGTACTTC. Protein sequence: CAIAGGNQETQYF.

This clone was found once. V is TRBV18 and J is TRBJ2-7; D is undetermined. This CDR3 has 15 amino acids. In germline, CDR1 is KGHSH, CDR2 LQKENI. Trimming cost V 3 bases and J 2 bases, with 14 bases left between them. CDR3 DNA: TGTGCCAGCTCACCTCTCAGGTTAAACACCTACGAGCAGTACTTC. This codes for CASSPLRLNTYEQYF.

The chain couples TRBV5-4 to TRBJ1-2; no clear D gene. Germline V gives CDR1 SGHNT, CDR2 YYREEE (reference sequence). Trimming cost V 2 bases and J 5 bases, with 16 bases left between them. The CDR3 length is 15 residues. CDR3 coding DNA: TGTGCCAGCAGCTTTAGCGAGGGAGTAGGATATGGCTACACCTTC. Protein: CASSFSEGVGYGYTF.

The chain has TRBV2 and TRBJ1-3, with TRBD1 matching over 7 bases. Germline V lookup: CDR1 SNHLY, CDR2 FYNNEI. This CDR3 is built from 18 residues. V trimming: 4 bases; J trimming: 4 bases; junction bases outside the gene matches: 16. CDR3 bases: TGTGCCAGCAGTGCCCAAACAGGGGAAGCACTATCCGGAAACACCATATATTTT. This translates into CASSAQTGEALSGNTIYF.

The V gene is TRBV6-1, the J gene TRBJ2-2; possible D gene TRBD1, 5 bases. The germline V gene has CDR1 MNHNS and CDR2 SASEGT. Trimming stripped 6 bases from V and 7 bases from J, with 18 bases between. CDR3 size: 15 residues. CDR3 amino acids: CASRVQDMSVGELFF. The CDR3 DNA reads as TGTGCCAGCAGAGTCCAGGACATGTCGGTCGGGGAGCTGTTTTTT.

V gene TRBV6-6 combines with J gene TRBJ1-5, with a possible D match to TRBD1 (5 bases). Trimming shortened V by 2 bases and J by 8 bases, and 13 bases separated the two germline ends. The CDR3 is 14 residues long. Germline V gene sequence: CDR1 MNHNY, CDR2 SVGAGI (reference sequence). CDR3 protein: CASSYRGSMEPQHF. The CDR3 nucleotides are TGTGCCAGCAGTTACCGGGGGTCCATGGAGCCCCAGCATTTT.

The rearrangement uses TRBV7-2 and TRBJ2-7; a possible D gene is TRBD2 (5 bases). This CDR3 contains 15 residues. V lost 2 bases to trimming and J lost 4 bases, with 15 bases between them. Germline V gene sequence: CDR1 SGHTA, CDR2 FQGNSA. The CDR3 reads CASSLRALGGYEQYF. CDR3 DNA sequence: TGTGCCAGCAGCTTAAGGGCCTTAGGAGGTTACGAGCAGTACTTC.

The V gene is TRBV5-6, the J gene TRBJ2-7; D not resolved. CDR3 length equals 11 residues. Germline V lookup: CDR1 SGHDT, CDR2 YYEEEE. Between the trimmed V and J ends, which lost 7 bases and 0 bases, there was a span of 5 bases. The CDR3 DNA reads TGTGCCAGCGGAGACTCCTACGAGCAGTACTTC. Protein sequence: CASGDSYEQYF.

The rearrangement links TRBV28 to TRBJ2-1; perhaps TRBD2 as D (5 bases). The CDR3 has 14 amino acids. Per germline, CDR1 MDHEN and CDR2 SYDVKM. V was cut by 2 bases and J by 2 bases, with 7 bases left in between. The CDR3 here is CASSLMRAYNEQFF. CDR3 DNA: TGTGCCAGCAGTTTAATGCGGGCCTACAATGAGCAGTTCTTC.

This chain links TRBV7-9 with TRBJ2-3, with D perhaps TRBD2 (5 bases). The CDR3 has 12 residues. Deletions cut 5 bases from V and 6 bases from J, with 9 bases between. The germline CDR1 and CDR2 sequences are SEHNR and FQNEAQ (reference sequence). DNA for the CDR3: TGTGCCAGCAGCCCGGACTTTGATACGCAGTATTTT. Amino acid sequence: CASSPDFDTQYF.

The V call is TRBV19, the J call TRBJ2-2, with unresolved D. The CDR3 is made up of 15 amino acids. Germline V lookup: CDR1 LNHDA, CDR2 SQIVND (reference sequence). With 3 bases removed from V and 5 bases from J, the gap between germline ends came to 13 bases. CDR3 nucleotide sequence: TGTGCCAGTAGTATGTCGGCCACTACAACCGGGGAGCTGTTTTTT. Translating gives CASSMSATTTGELFF.

The chain links TRBV27 to TRBJ1-3, with D possibly TRBD1 on 5 matching bases. In germline, CDR1 is MNHEY, CDR2 SMNVEV (reference sequence). V was clipped by 6 bases and J by 3 bases, with 9 bases between them. The CDR3 length is 13 residues. The CDR3 DNA reads TGTGCCAGCAGCCTCAGGGATGGAAACACCATATATTTT. Translation: CASSLRDGNTIYF.

This clone has a single count. The chain recombines TRBV4-3 with TRBJ2-1, with 9 nucleotides matching TRBD2. CDR1 is LGHNA and CDR2 is YSLEER in the germline V gene. V lost 3 bases and J lost 9; bases outside the gene matches: 9. The CDR3 has 15 residues. This CDR3 reads CASSQAGGRAREQFF. The CDR3 coding sequence is TGCGCCAGCAGCCAGGCCGGCGGGAGGGCCCGTGAGCAGTTCTTC.

The chain uses TRBV13 and TRBJ2-5; D is possibly TRBD2 (5 bases). V was shortened by 4 bases and J by 1 base, with 10 bases between the two germline ends. The V gene's germline CDR1 is PRHDT and CDR2 FYEKMQ (reference sequence). The CDR3 loop spans 14 amino acids. The CDR3: CASSSRLFQETQYF. CDR3 sequence (DNA): TGTGCCAGCAGCTCAAGACTATTCCAAGAGACCCAGTACTTC.

The rearrangement links TRBV19 to TRBJ1-5, with D uncertain. The CDR3 covers 15 residues. Trimming removed 3 bases at V and 0 bases at J, with 9 bases between. Germline V gene lookup returns CDR1 LNHDA and CDR2 SQIVND (reference sequence). CDR3 DNA: TGTGCCAGTAGTATGGTCGGGAATAGCAATCAGCCCCAGCATTTT. Amino acid sequence: CASSMVGNSNQPQHF.

The chain combines TRBV28 with TRBJ2-7, with TRBD1 matching 12 bases. Germline lookup yields CDR1 MDHEN and CDR2 SYDVKM. The CDR3 spans 14 residues. The V and J ends lost 8 bases and 9 bases, in that order; junction bases with no gene match: 11. The CDR3 coding sequence is TGTGCCAGCTTCCGGGGGGACAGGGGGCTGGGGCAGTACTTC. Translation: CASFRGDRGLGQYF.

The chain uses TRBV19 and TRBJ1-2; TRBD1 matches at 9 bases. CDR1 is LNHDA and CDR2 is SQIVND in the germline V gene (reference sequence). V gave up 7 bases and J gave up 5 bases; unmatched junction bases: 11. This CDR3 is built from 15 residues. In DNA, the CDR3 is TGTGCCAGTACCCCCCAACCCGGGACAGGGTATGGCTACACCTTC. It is translated as CASTPQPGTGYGYTF.

This rearrangement joins TRBV6-1 to TRBJ1-5, with D perhaps TRBD1 (6 bases). The CDR3 length is 15 residues. The germline gives CDR1 MNHNS, CDR2 SASEGT. Trimming shortened V by 2 bases and J by 9 bases, and 17 bases separated the two germline ends. The CDR3 loop is CASSETGTSYVPQHF. The CDR3 DNA is TGTGCCAGCAGTGAAACCGGGACATCCTATGTGCCCCAGCATTTT.

V and J are TRBV19 and TRBJ2-2, with 8 nucleotides matching TRBD1. Trimming cost V 4 bases and J 5 bases; bases outside gene matches: 3. The CDR3 spans 14 residues. Germline V gene sequence: CDR1 LNHDA, CDR2 SQIVND (reference sequence). The DNA of the CDR3 is TGTGCCAGTAGTAGACAGGGGACGACCGGGGAGCTGTTTTTT. It specifies CASSRQGTTGELFF.